The clone carrying this T cell receptor beta chain came up a few times. Its specificity is unknown. A read error may produce the germline difference seen at one junction end. CD4+ T cells specific for antigen were expanded with viral peptide pools by the ViraFEST assay before sequencing. Isolation of CD4+ T cells took place after around 10 days of culture. SARS-CoV-2 infection was confirmed by PCR in the person between March and December 2020. Either the mRNA-1273 or the BNT162b2 vaccine was given to participants as two doses. The source of the sample is a study of vaccination effects on CD4 cells after COVID-19. General observations from the study: Marked clonal contraction of both clone types appeared late after vaccination.

Here immunoSEQ multiplex PCR was the method, and the copy in TCRdb shows in-frame clones only, minus some. The table includes 15,000 or so clones, 60% to 85% detected once. The CDR3 is 15 amino acids. Germline lookup yields CDR1 MNHEY and CDR2 SMNVEV (reference sequence). This specimen was CD4+ T cells from PBMCs cultured with HCoV-NL63 spike peptides, taken after COVID-19 vaccination. The chain recombines TRBV27 with TRBJ2-7; no clear D. The origin of this receptor is a human donor who had a prior SARS-CoV-2 infection. The DNA for the CDR3 is TGTGCCAGCAGTTTAGGGCCGCCTGGCACGTACGGGCAGTACTTC. It is translated as CASSLGPPGTYGQYF.